This section outlines one T cell receptor (beta chain) sequence together with its context. Its cognate antigen is unknown. This entry is derived from a study of long-term antiretroviral therapy in people with HIV. Study findings and constraints: Specimens of blood were obtained during 2004 to 2017, possibly under older ART regimens. Controls exceeded HIV repertoires in CDR3 length range. Within the repertoire, clones expanded before ART were dominant at all time points.

The run of the v3.0 immunoSEQ assay was at survey level. Sequenced by immunoSEQ multiplex PCR; TCRdb stores in-frame clones only, minus some. This table holds about 41,000 clones, approximately 94% found once. United States facilities provided treatment to all participants with HIV. The specimen was unsorted PBMCs, collected 9 to 9.5 years after starting antiretroviral therapy. The receptor was derived from a man aged 30 to 45 with HIV.

In DNA, the CDR3 is TGTGCCTGGAGTAGGTCGGGAAACAATGAGCAGTTCTTC. This codes for CAWSRSGNNEQFF. The chain links TRBV30 to TRBJ2-1; D perhaps matches TRBD2 (5 bases). Trimming pared 2 bases from V and 5 bases from J, leaving 10 bases between. This CDR3 has 13 residues. Germline lookup yields CDR1 GTSNPN and CDR2 SVGIG (reference sequence).